These 30 T cell receptor beta chains came from one sample sequenced in a study of T cells in Graves' hyperthyroidism and ophthalmopathy. TCR beta CDR3 region amplification was performed from RNA transcripts. An initial round of RT-PCR targeting the TCR CDR3 relied on the HTBI primer set. TCRdb reprocessed the multiplex PCR reads via MiXCR and lists one record per CDR3 protein. The sample holds approximately 620,000 distinct CDR3 sequences, 16% seen once. The sample was blood. All receptors come from a woman aged 40 to 55 with Graves' ophthalmopathy.

This clonotype has more than one count but fewer than ten. The J gene is TRBJ2-5, the V gene TRBV5-6; 10 nucleotides match TRBD2. This CDR3 region has 17 residues. The trim removed 0 bases at V and 3 bases at J, leaving 8 bases unmatched. Germline CDR1 SGHDT, CDR2 YYEEEE. CDR3 protein: CASSLAVSGRAEETQYF. The DNA of the CDR3 is TGTGCCAGCAGCTTGGCCGTAAGCGGGAGGGCAGAAGAGACCCAGTACTTC.

This clonotype appeared many times. This chain uses TRBV5-6 with TRBJ1-1; possibly TRBD1 for D (6 bases). Trimming removed 4 bases at V and 6 bases at J, with 10 bases between. The CDR3 has 12 amino acids. Germline V lookup: CDR1 SGHDT, CDR2 YYEEEE. The CDR3 protein is CASSQQGPEAFF. CDR3 coding DNA: TGTGCCAGCAGCCAACAGGGACCTGAAGCTTTCTTT. The full variable domain, completed using reference TRBV5-6 and TRBJ1-1, is DAGVTQSPTHLIKTRGQQVTLRCSPKSGHDTVSWYQQALGQGPQFIFQYYEEEERQRGNFPDRFSGHQFPNYSSELNVNALLLGDSALYLCASSQQGPEAFFGQGTRLTVV.

This clonotype was recorded only once. The V call is TRBV15, the J call TRBJ2-7, with 12 bases identical to TRBD2. J was trimmed by 6 bases and V by 0 bases; bases with no gene match: 21. Germline values: CDR1 LNHNV, CDR2 YYDKDF (reference sequence). This CDR3 is 21 amino acids long. The CDR3 sequence: CATSRDKKTSGRVGTRSEQYF. CDR3 bases: TGTGCCACCAGCAGAGATAAAAAGACTAGCGGGAGAGTGGGAACGAGGTCCGAGCAGTACTTC.

This clonotype was counted a few times. J is TRBJ1-2 and V is TRBV20-1; 9 nucleotides align to TRBD1. The length of the CDR3 is 16 residues. J was trimmed by 2 bases and V by 6 bases; bases with no gene match: 13. CDR1 and CDR2 from the germline V gene are DFQATT and SNEGSKA (reference sequence). The CDR3 sequence: CSARGGTGFGNYGYTF. In nucleotides, the CDR3 is TGCAGTGCCCGAGGCGGGACAGGGTTTGGGAACTATGGCTACACCTTC.

The rearrangement links TRBV28 to TRBJ2-1, with TRBD1 matching over 7 bases. Germline assignment: CDR1 MDHEN and CDR2 SYDVKM. J lost 8 bases, V lost 4 bases, and 8 bases had no gene match. The CDR3 extends over 14 amino acids. The DNA of the CDR3 is TGTGCCAGCAGTTCGATGGACAGGATCGATGAGCAGTTCTTC. Its protein product is CASSSMDRIDEQFF.

A word on this clonotype: A much larger clone differs from this one at a single base, so this may be a read error. The V gene is TRBV28, the J gene TRBJ1-1; D ambiguous. Trimming pared 5 bases from V and 1 base from J, leaving 5 bases between. The CDR3 loop spans 12 amino acids. Germline V gene lookup returns CDR1 MDHEN and CDR2 SYDVKM. CDR3 sequence (DNA): TGTGCCAGCAGTGCCTCGAACACTGAAGCTTTCTTT. As protein: CASSASNTEAFF.

The chain combines TRBV3-1 with TRBJ2-2; D gene ambiguous. The CDR3 has 17 residues. CDR1 is LGHDT, CDR2 YNNKEL, per germline (reference sequence). V dropped 0 bases and J dropped 3 bases, with 14 bases sitting between them. The CDR3 here is CASSQDFGVVDTGELFF. CDR3 in DNA: TGTGCCAGCAGCCAAGATTTTGGGGTTGTGGACACCGGGGAGCTGTTTTTT.

The chain couples TRBV7-8 to TRBJ1-6; D is undetermined. Trimming stripped 1 base from V and 10 bases from J, with 17 bases between. Germline CDR1 and CDR2: SGHVS and FQNEAQ. This CDR3 is 16 amino acids long. CDR3 residues: CASSLEGMVVDSPLHF. The CDR3 nucleotides read TGTGCCAGCAGCTTAGAAGGAATGGTGGTGGACTCACCCCTCCACTTT.

This clonotype was seen only a few times. The chain is built from TRBV27 and TRBJ1-2; D is unclear. The CDR3 has 15 residues. V lost 2 bases, J lost 7 bases, and 17 bases lay in between. CDR1 is MNHEY and CDR2 is SMNVEV in the germline V gene (reference sequence). CDR3 sequence reads: CASSLVHGARAGYTF. Here the CDR3 DNA reads TGTGCCAGCAGTTTAGTCCACGGTGCACGGGCTGGCTACACCTTC.

The chain carries TRBV29-1 and TRBJ2-1; 12 nucleotides align to TRBD2. Germline V gene data show CDR1 as SQVTM and CDR2 as ANQGSEA. The CDR3 loop spans 15 amino acids. V dropped 6 bases and J dropped 6; count of bases not matched to a gene: 9. Here the CDR3 reads CSVALAGGRSNEQFF. The CDR3 DNA reads as TGCAGCGTGGCCCTAGCGGGGGGGCGTTCCAATGAGCAGTTCTTC.

This clonotype was observed at least ten times. The rearrangement links TRBV20-1 to TRBJ2-3, with D hard to call. The CDR3 has 17 residues. From germline, CDR1 is DFQATT and CDR2 SNEGSKA (reference sequence). V shed 0 bases and J shed 3 bases, with 19 bases lying between them. The CDR3, as DNA: TGCAGTGCTAGAGAGGTTTGGTCGCGAGAAGGGACAGATACGCAGTATTTT. Amino acid sequence: CSAREVWSREGTDTQYF.

This clonotype was seen many times. J is TRBJ1-1 and V is TRBV2; no reliable D call. This CDR3 is built from 13 residues. CDR1 and CDR2 (germline): SNHLY, FYNNEI. V was cut by 3 bases and J by 2 bases, with 7 bases left in between. The CDR3 is CASSEEDNTEAFF. The DNA of the CDR3 is TGTGCCAGCAGTGAGGAAGACAACACTGAAGCTTTCTTT.

This chain links TRBV7-2 with TRBJ2-5; TRBD2 agrees at 11 bases. The CDR3 runs 14 residues. V dropped 5 bases and J dropped 7; count of bases not matched to a gene: 6. CDR1 is SGHTA, CDR2 FQGNSA, per germline. CDR3 in DNA: TGTGCCAGCAGCGCGACTAGCGGGATTGGGACCCAGTACTTC. The encoded protein is CASSATSGIGTQYF.

This chain joins TRBV5-1 and TRBJ1-1; 9 bases are shared with TRBD1. CDR1 is SGHRS, CDR2 YFSETQ, per germline. The CDR3 runs to 15 residues. V was pared by 0 bases and J by 5 bases, with 5 bases of the junction left unmatched. The CDR3 sequence is CASSLGGQGWTEAFF. The CDR3 DNA reads TGCGCCAGCAGCTTGGGGGGACAGGGATGGACTGAAGCTTTCTTT.

This chain connects TRBV14 to TRBJ2-5, with TRBD2 matching over 11 bases. Germline loops: CDR1 SGHDN, CDR2 FVKESK. The CDR3 is made up of 17 amino acids. The V segment lost 0 bases and the J segment 5 bases; nucleotides outside the gene matches: 8. The CDR3 nucleotides are TGTGCCAGCAGCCAAGAATGGCTAGCGGGAGGCGAGGAGACCCAGTACTTC. Its protein product is CASSQEWLAGGEETQYF. Drawing the rest from reference TRBV14 and TRBJ2-5, the complete variable domain is EAGVTQFPSHSVIEKGQTVTLRCDPISGHDNLYWYRRVMGKEIKFLLHFVKESKQDESGMPNNRFLAERTGGTYSTLKVQPAELEDSGVYFCASSQEWLAGGEETQYFGPGTRLLVL.

The genes are TRBV12-3 or TRBV12-4 and TRBJ1-3; 9 bases align to TRBD1. With 6 bases clipped from V and 2 bases from J, the junction kept 11 bases outside the gene matches. CDR3 size: 17 residues. The CDR3 loop is CASRGPGTGKPGNTIYF. The CDR3 DNA is TGTGCCAGCAGGGGTCCCGGGACAGGGAAACCTGGAAACACCATATATTTT.

In its sample, this clonotype was seen a few times. The chain has TRBV6-1 and TRBJ2-1; D gene ambiguous. Germline lookup yields CDR1 MNHNS and CDR2 SASEGT. CDR3 length equals 15 residues. The germline V and J ends were trimmed by 6 bases and 4 bases, with 16 bases remaining between them. The CDR3, as DNA: TGTGCCAGCAGCCCCGAAGTTGCCGGGTACAATGAGCAGTTCTTC. Protein sequence: CASSPEVAGYNEQFF.

This chain connects TRBV12-3 or TRBV12-4 to TRBJ1-6, with TRBD1 as a possible D gene (6 bases). There are 15 residues in the CDR3. V was cut by 6 bases and J by 7 bases, with 16 bases left in between. The CDR3: CASRAGPGENSPLHF. The CDR3 DNA follows: TGTGCCAGCAGAGCCGGCCCAGGGGAGAATTCACCCCTCCACTTT.

In DNA form, the CDR3 reads TGTGCCTGGAGTGGTTGGAAAGAGACCCAGTACTTC. Protein sequence: CAWSGWKETQYF. This sequence joins TRBV30 and TRBJ2-5; D is ambiguous. The CDR3 loop spans 12 amino acids. Germline-derived CDR1 and CDR2 are GTSNPN and SVGIG (reference sequence). The V gene lost 1 base and the J gene lost 3 bases, with 6 bases spanning the gap. The full variable domain, completed using reference TRBV30 and TRBJ2-5, is SQTIHQWPATLVQPVGSPLSLECTVEGTSNPNLYWYRQAAGRGLQLLFYSVGIGQISSEVPQNLSASRPQDRQFILSSKKLLLSDSGFYLCAWSGWKETQYFGPGTRLLVL.

The genes are TRBV6-1 and TRBJ1-4; 8 bases fit TRBD1. The ends lost 6 bases at V and 8 bases at J; junction bases unmatched: 11. The CDR3 consists of 15 residues. Germline V gene lookup returns CDR1 MNHNS and CDR2 SASEGT. The CDR3 sequence is CASSRRTGGVEKLFF. CDR3 in DNA: TGTGCCAGCAGCCGACGCACAGGGGGAGTAGAAAAACTGTTTTTT.

In this sample, this clonotype turned up many times. The chain links TRBV6-4 to TRBJ2-1; 10 bases are a match to TRBD2. The germline CDR1 and CDR2 sequences are MRHNA and SNTAGT. CDR3 length: 16 residues. V lost 6 bases, J lost 4 bases, and 9 bases stayed unmatched. The CDR3 DNA follows: TGTGCCAGCAGCGCCAGCGGGGGGGCGGGGTACAATGAGCAGTTCTTC. Residues: CASSASGGAGYNEQFF.

This clonotype was observed at least ten times. The chain combines TRBV28 with TRBJ1-3; no clear D. Deletions cut 6 bases from V and 0 bases from J, with 12 bases between. CDR1 is MDHEN, CDR2 SYDVKM, per germline. The CDR3 runs to 15 residues. Here the CDR3 reads CASSPPDFSGNTIYF. The CDR3 DNA follows: TGTGCCAGCAGCCCCCCAGACTTCTCTGGAAACACCATATATTTT.

Many counts were recorded for this clonotype. CDR3 region: CASNPGGGKSSYNEQFF. The CDR3 coding sequence is TGTGCCAGCAACCCCGGGGGGGGAAAAAGCTCCTACAATGAGCAGTTCTTC. The chain employs TRBV12-3 or TRBV12-4 and TRBJ2-1, with 8 bases that match TRBD2. This CDR3 has 17 residues. J lost 0 bases, V lost 7 bases, and 11 bases had no gene match.

This clonotype was detected ten times or more. This rearrangement joins TRBV3-1 to TRBJ2-7; D ambiguous. The J call may be mistaken, given a closer DNA end match to TRBJ2-1. The germline V gene has CDR1 LGHDT and CDR2 YNNKEL (reference sequence). There are 12 residues in the CDR3. CDR3 sequence reads: CASSQVGYEQFF. CDR3 nucleotides: TGTGCCAGCAGCCAAGTCGGCTACGAGCAGTTCTTC.

In this sample, this clonotype turned up many times. V is TRBV10-3 and J is TRBJ1-2; a possible D gene is TRBD1 (6 bases). The CDR3 sequence is 13 residues long. V was shortened by 6 bases and J by 3 bases, with 11 bases between the two germline ends. Germline V gives CDR1 ENHRY, CDR2 SYGVKD. CDR3 coding DNA: TGTGCCATCAGGGACAGCGAAGACTATGGCTACACCTTC. Translated: CAIRDSEDYGYTF.

This clonotype was picked up many times. This chain uses TRBV2 with TRBJ2-7, with TRBD1 matching over 7 bases. From germline, CDR1 is SNHLY and CDR2 FYNNEI. CDR3 length: 14 amino acids. Trimming removed 4 bases from V and 2 bases from J; junction bases left unmatched: 5. The CDR3: CASSARQGTYEQYF. In nucleotides, the CDR3 is TGTGCCAGCAGTGCCCGACAGGGAACCTACGAGCAGTACTTC.

Many counts were recorded for this clonotype. The chain employs TRBV20-1 and TRBJ2-7; tentative D call: TRBD2 (7 bases). Germline lookup yields CDR1 DFQATT and CDR2 SNEGSKA (reference sequence). CDR3 size: 14 residues. Trimming took 4 bases from V and 3 from J, leaving 16 bases between them. CDR3 nucleotides: TGCAGTGCTACTGGGGGGGCAGTGGGCTACGAGCAGTACTTC. Its protein is CSATGGAVGYEQYF.

The table lists this clonotype with a few counts. The chain is built from TRBV12-3 or TRBV12-4 and TRBJ2-1, with D possibly being TRBD1 or TRBD2 (5 bases each). The CDR3 is 15 amino acids. Trimming stripped 6 bases from V and 7 bases from J, with 19 bases between. CDR3 protein: CASSHAGAGLNEQFF. The CDR3 DNA is TGTGCCAGCAGCCACGCCGGGGCAGGGTTAAATGAGCAGTTCTTC.

This rearrangement joins TRBV5-1 to TRBJ2-2; TRBD2 matches 7 bases. Trimming removed 4 bases from V and 6 bases from J; junction bases left unmatched: 6. The CDR3 spans 14 residues. Per germline, CDR1 SGHRS and CDR2 YFSETQ. DNA for the CDR3: TGCGCCAGCAGCCCCGCGGGGGTACCCGGGGAGCTGTTTTTT. This gives the protein CASSPAGVPGELFF.

The rearrangement joins TRBV6-2 or TRBV6-3 to TRBJ2-5, with no clear D. The J call is uncertain, as TRBJ2-1 better fits the DNA end. Germline CDR1 is MNHEY and CDR2 is SVGEGT. This CDR3 is 11 amino acids long. CDR3 DNA sequence: TGTGCCAGTGTGTACCAAGAGACCCAGTTCTTC. This codes for CASVYQETQFF.